This T cell receptor beta chain was sequenced for a study of T-cell memory formation after mild COVID-19. With regard to this clonotype: Its antigen is unidentified.

TCRdb re-derived calls from the 5' RACE reads in MiXCR, one entry per CDR3 protein. The sample records approximately 500,000 distinct CDR3 sequences, nearly 25% being singletons. Deletions cut 1 base from V and 5 bases from J, with 15 bases between. The CDR3 spans 17 residues. CDR1 is MNHNS and CDR2 is SASEGT in the germline V gene. Broader study findings: Clones that shrank (day 15 to 85) were balanced CD4/CD8, whereas later expanders leaned CD4+.

The sequence was obtained from an adult woman who had mild COVID-19 (a few samples of this study predate the infection). Cell type and time point are not known. Specimen: PBMCs or a T cell subset sorted from them (not recorded which). The rearrangement uses TRBV6-1 and TRBJ1-6; possibly TRBD1 for D (5 bases). The CDR3 DNA reads TGTGCCAGCAGTGAAGTTCGGGGGATGGTAGATAATTCACCCCTCCACTTT. Amino acid sequence: CASSEVRGMVDNSPLHF.